These 26 T cell receptor beta chains originate from one sample sequenced in a study of OX40 agonist ivuxolimab in advanced cancers. Produced via immunoSEQ multiplex PCR; TCRdb's table is partial and in-frame only. The sample carries fewer than 15,000 clones, around 80% recorded once. The sample here was CD4+ or CD8+ T cells sorted from blood, taken in a trial of the OX40 agonist ivuxolimab. Source of these receptors: an adult with an advanced solid tumor such as melanoma, head and neck, liver or kidney cancer.

The chain combines TRBV4-2 with TRBJ1-1; D not certain. The CDR3 has 12 amino acids. V was clipped by 6 bases and J by 6 bases, with 11 bases between them. The germline V gene encodes CDR1 LGHNA and CDR2 YNFKEQ. Written as DNA, the CDR3 is TGTGCCAGCAGTACCGCCGGCGCTGAAGCTTTCTTT. Protein: CASSTAGAEAFF.

This chain uses TRBV4-1 with TRBJ1-1, with D possibly being TRBD1 (6 bases). Germline CDR1 is MGHRA and CDR2 is YSYEKL. The length of the CDR3 is 14 residues. V lost 4 bases and J lost 1, with 10 bases in between. The CDR3 DNA reads as TGCGCCAGCAGCCTCGAACAGGGGAACACTGAAGCTTTCTTT. This sequence encodes CASSLEQGNTEAFF.

The chain couples TRBV5-1 to TRBJ1-2; tentative D call: TRBD1 (5 bases). Trimming pared 4 bases from V and 8 bases from J, leaving 18 bases between. CDR1 and CDR2 (germline): SGHRS, YFSETQ. The CDR3 is 14 residues long. The CDR3 loop reads CASSPEQVWEGYTF. The CDR3 DNA is TGCGCCAGCAGCCCGGAACAGGTATGGGAAGGCTACACCTTC.

The genes are TRBV11-1 and TRBJ2-3; TRBD2 agrees at 13 bases. The CDR3 consists of 18 residues. The junction had 12 bases not matched to a gene; V was cut back by 5 bases and J by 4 bases. CDR1 and CDR2 (germline): SGHAT, FQDESV (reference sequence). CDR3 sequence reads: CASSPDTSGRAPPDTQYF. The CDR3 coding sequence is TGTGCCAGCAGCCCTGATACTAGCGGGAGGGCCCCGCCAGATACGCAGTATTTT.

The V call is TRBV25-1, the J call TRBJ1-1, with D unresolved. V lost 4 bases and J 6 bases, leaving 3 bases between the germline ends. CDR1 MGHDK and CDR2 SYGVNS come from the germline V gene. The CDR3 contains 10 residues. Written as DNA, the CDR3 is TGTGCCAGCAGTGGGTCTGAAGCTTTCTTT. It specifies CASSGSEAFF.

The V and J genes are TRBV5-5 and TRBJ2-7; D uncertain. The length of the CDR3 is 13 residues. In germline, CDR1 is SGHKS, CDR2 YYEKEE (reference sequence). The V end lost 2 bases, the J end lost 0 bases, and 6 bases lay between the germline ends. This CDR3 is CASSFISSYEQYF. CDR3 in DNA: TGTGCCAGCAGCTTTATCAGCTCCTACGAGCAGTACTTC.

The chain links TRBV7-9 to TRBJ1-6; the match to TRBD1 covers 10 bases. CDR3 length: 16 residues. J gave up 7 bases and V 5 bases, and 8 bases lay outside the gene matches. In germline, CDR1 is SEHNR, CDR2 FQNEAQ (reference sequence). This CDR3 is CASSKPRTGGNSPLHF. CDR3 nucleotide sequence: TGTGCCAGCAGCAAGCCGAGGACAGGGGGGAATTCACCCCTCCACTTT.

This clone was counted a few times. The chain employs TRBV15 and TRBJ1-2, with 8 nucleotides matching TRBD1. This CDR3 is built from 17 residues. The trim removed 4 bases at V and 8 bases at J, leaving 18 bases unmatched. Per the germline V gene, CDR1 is LNHNV and CDR2 is YYDKDF (reference sequence). Written as DNA, the CDR3 is TGTGCCACCAGCACTCAACGACTAGACAGGGGAGTGGACGGCTACACCTTC. Residues: CATSTQRLDRGVDGYTF.

The gene calls are TRBV5-5 and TRBJ1-3, with 7 bases that match TRBD1. The CDR3 length is 15 residues. V lost 4 bases and J lost 0; bases outside the gene matches: 4. Germline loops: CDR1 SGHKS, CDR2 YYEKEE (reference sequence). The CDR3 DNA follows: TGTGCCAGCAGCACCTCAGGGGGCTCTGGAAACACCATATATTTT. Translated, it gives CASSTSGGSGNTIYF.

V and J are TRBV12-5 and TRBJ1-1; a possible D gene is TRBD1 (6 bases). The CDR3 totals 15 residues. V was trimmed by 3 bases and J by 0 bases, leaving 11 bases between them. CDR1 is LGHNT and CDR2 is FRNRAP in the germline V gene. Written as DNA, the CDR3 is TGTGCTAGTGGTTTTAGGACAGCCATGAACACTGAAGCTTTCTTT. This sequence encodes CASGFRTAMNTEAFF.

The rearrangement uses TRBV21-1 and TRBJ2-7; the table assigns TRBD1, which was not confirmed against the DNA. TRBV21-1 is a pseudogene locus. The CDR3 runs 16 residues. CDR3 sequence reads: CASSARTGQRFYEQYF. The CDR3 bases are TGTGCCAGCAGCGCCAGGACAGGGCAACGATTCTACGAGCAGTACTTC.

This rearrangement joins TRBV27 to TRBJ1-1; TRBD1 might be the D (5 bases). Trimming left V 5 bases short and J 2 bases short, with 12 bases between. Germline V lookup: CDR1 MNHEY, CDR2 SMNVEV (reference sequence). The CDR3 spans 14 residues. Here the CDR3 reads CASSLSDTNTEAFF. Here the CDR3 DNA reads TGTGCCAGCAGTCTCTCGGACACTAACACTGAAGCTTTCTTT.

The rearrangement uses TRBV28 and TRBJ2-7; D not resolved. V lost 7 bases to trimming and J lost 3 bases, with 10 bases between them. The CDR3 spans 12 residues. Germline V CDR1 and CDR2: MDHEN, SYDVKM. DNA of the CDR3: TGTGCCAGCAATGGACCGTACTACGAGCAGTACTTC. This codes for CASNGPYYEQYF.

V usage is TRBV2 and J usage is TRBJ2-3, with D possibly matching TRBD1 (6 bases). CDR3 length equals 15 residues. Trimming left V 7 bases short and J 5 bases short, with 19 bases between. Germline CDR1 SNHLY, CDR2 FYNNEI. CDR3 protein: CASTRDTVRLDTQYF. The CDR3 DNA reads as TGTGCCAGCACCCGGGACACCGTCAGGTTAGATACGCAGTATTTT.

The J gene is TRBJ2-3, the V gene TRBV6-5; D may be TRBD1 or TRBD2 (6 bases each). This CDR3 is 14 amino acids long. V was trimmed by 2 bases and J by 1 base, leaving 7 bases between them. CDR1 MNHEY and CDR2 SVGAGI come from the germline V gene. The CDR3 protein is CASSYGGRTDTQYF. The CDR3 nucleotides read TGTGCCAGCAGTTACGGGGGGCGCACAGATACGCAGTATTTT.

The gene calls are TRBV5-6 and TRBJ2-1; D might be TRBD1 (7 bases). Germline-derived CDR1 and CDR2 are SGHDT and YYEEEE. Between the trimmed V and J ends, which lost 4 bases and 10 bases, there was a span of 27 bases. The CDR3 spans 17 residues. In DNA, the CDR3 is TGTGCCAGCAGCCCAGACAGGGACTTCACCTACAATTGGGAGCAGTTCTTC. Translated, it gives CASSPDRDFTYNWEQFF.

The V call is TRBV7-8, the J call TRBJ1-2, with TRBD1 matching over 7 bases. The CDR3 is 16 amino acids. The junction had 10 bases not matched to a gene; V was cut back by 2 bases and J by 4 bases. Per the germline V gene, CDR1 is SGHVS and CDR2 is FQNEAQ. DNA of the CDR3: TGTGCCAGCAGCTTAACGAGACAGGGAACCTCCTATGGCTACACCTTC. As protein: CASSLTRQGTSYGYTF.

J is TRBJ2-7 and V is TRBV13; no definite D call. V was trimmed by 5 bases and J by 4 bases, leaving 6 bases between them. In germline, CDR1 is PRHDT, CDR2 FYEKMQ (reference sequence). The CDR3 is 11 amino acids. The CDR3 bases are TGTGCCAGCAGCCTGTCTTACGAGCAGTACTTC. Protein sequence: CASSLSYEQYF.

CDR3 coding DNA: TGTGCCAGCAGCTTAGGCGGGACTAGCGGGAGAGGTAGCGAGCAGTTCTTC. It yields the protein CASSLGGTSGRGSEQFF. The V and J genes are TRBV7-2 and TRBJ2-1, with TRBD2 identical over 14 bases. The CDR3 runs to 17 residues. Germline CDR1 SGHTA, CDR2 FQGNSA. The trim removed 1 base at V and 10 bases at J, leaving 9 bases unmatched.

The chain employs TRBV4-1 and TRBJ1-4; D ambiguous. Trimming removed 2 bases at V and 7 bases at J, with 23 bases between. CDR3 length: 18 amino acids. CDR1 is MGHRA, CDR2 YSYEKL, per germline. The CDR3 protein is CASSQKVPMAATIEKLFF. The CDR3 nucleotides read TGCGCCAGCAGCCAAAAAGTACCAATGGCAGCCACCATTGAAAAACTGTTTTTT.

DNA for the CDR3: TGTGCTAGTGTTGGACCAACATCCCCTGAGACCCAGTACTTC. Translated, it gives CASVGPTSPETQYF. The chain carries TRBV12-5 and TRBJ2-5; the D is unclear. Germline CDR1 LGHNT, CDR2 FRNRAP. V lost 7 bases and J 5 bases, leaving 17 bases between the germline ends. The CDR3 is made up of 14 amino acids.

The chain employs TRBV9 and TRBJ2-1, with D perhaps being TRBD1 or TRBD2 (6 bases each). V lost 3 bases to trimming and J lost 4 bases, with 11 bases between them. CDR3 size: 14 residues. Germline loops: CDR1 SGDLS, CDR2 YYNGEE. CDR3 amino acids: CASSDEGGYNEQFF. The CDR3 region has the DNA TGTGCCAGCAGCGACGAGGGGGGTTACAATGAGCAGTTCTTC.

V gene TRBV15 combines with J gene TRBJ2-1; 7 bases align to TRBD2. Germline V lookup: CDR1 LNHNV, CDR2 YYDKDF (reference sequence). J lost 10 bases, V lost 3 bases, and 6 bases had no gene match. There are 13 residues in the CDR3. The CDR3 nucleotides are TGTGCCACCAGCAGGTTAGCGGGTGGGGAGCAGTTCTTC. Encoded protein: CATSRLAGGEQFF.

The CDR3 DNA reads TGTGCCAGCAGCTTTGGGGGGCCCTCCTACGAGCAGTACTTC. Translation gives CASSFGGPSYEQYF. The chain recombines TRBV7-2 with TRBJ2-7, with D perhaps TRBD1 or TRBD2 (6 bases each). V was trimmed by 3 bases and J by 0 bases, leaving 9 bases between them. This CDR3 is built from 14 residues. Germline values: CDR1 SGHTA, CDR2 FQGNSA.

The chain carries TRBV7-3 and TRBJ2-7; 8 bases map to TRBD2. The germline V gene has CDR1 SGHTA and CDR2 FQGTGA. V shed 5 bases and J 0 bases; nucleotides not matched to a gene: 6. This CDR3 region has 15 residues. The CDR3 here is CASSLTGGFSYEQYF. The CDR3 DNA reads as TGTGCCAGCAGCCTGACGGGGGGGTTCTCCTACGAGCAGTACTTC.

J is TRBJ1-5 and V is TRBV7-3; D possibly corresponds to TRBD1 (6 bases). Trimming cost V 4 bases and J 0 bases, with 19 bases left between them. The length of the CDR3 is 18 residues. Germline V gives CDR1 SGHTA, CDR2 FQGTGA. CDR3 sequence: CASSSNPGQGNSNQPQHF. CDR3 coding DNA: TGTGCCAGCAGCTCCAACCCCGGTCAGGGGAATAGCAATCAGCCCCAGCATTTT.